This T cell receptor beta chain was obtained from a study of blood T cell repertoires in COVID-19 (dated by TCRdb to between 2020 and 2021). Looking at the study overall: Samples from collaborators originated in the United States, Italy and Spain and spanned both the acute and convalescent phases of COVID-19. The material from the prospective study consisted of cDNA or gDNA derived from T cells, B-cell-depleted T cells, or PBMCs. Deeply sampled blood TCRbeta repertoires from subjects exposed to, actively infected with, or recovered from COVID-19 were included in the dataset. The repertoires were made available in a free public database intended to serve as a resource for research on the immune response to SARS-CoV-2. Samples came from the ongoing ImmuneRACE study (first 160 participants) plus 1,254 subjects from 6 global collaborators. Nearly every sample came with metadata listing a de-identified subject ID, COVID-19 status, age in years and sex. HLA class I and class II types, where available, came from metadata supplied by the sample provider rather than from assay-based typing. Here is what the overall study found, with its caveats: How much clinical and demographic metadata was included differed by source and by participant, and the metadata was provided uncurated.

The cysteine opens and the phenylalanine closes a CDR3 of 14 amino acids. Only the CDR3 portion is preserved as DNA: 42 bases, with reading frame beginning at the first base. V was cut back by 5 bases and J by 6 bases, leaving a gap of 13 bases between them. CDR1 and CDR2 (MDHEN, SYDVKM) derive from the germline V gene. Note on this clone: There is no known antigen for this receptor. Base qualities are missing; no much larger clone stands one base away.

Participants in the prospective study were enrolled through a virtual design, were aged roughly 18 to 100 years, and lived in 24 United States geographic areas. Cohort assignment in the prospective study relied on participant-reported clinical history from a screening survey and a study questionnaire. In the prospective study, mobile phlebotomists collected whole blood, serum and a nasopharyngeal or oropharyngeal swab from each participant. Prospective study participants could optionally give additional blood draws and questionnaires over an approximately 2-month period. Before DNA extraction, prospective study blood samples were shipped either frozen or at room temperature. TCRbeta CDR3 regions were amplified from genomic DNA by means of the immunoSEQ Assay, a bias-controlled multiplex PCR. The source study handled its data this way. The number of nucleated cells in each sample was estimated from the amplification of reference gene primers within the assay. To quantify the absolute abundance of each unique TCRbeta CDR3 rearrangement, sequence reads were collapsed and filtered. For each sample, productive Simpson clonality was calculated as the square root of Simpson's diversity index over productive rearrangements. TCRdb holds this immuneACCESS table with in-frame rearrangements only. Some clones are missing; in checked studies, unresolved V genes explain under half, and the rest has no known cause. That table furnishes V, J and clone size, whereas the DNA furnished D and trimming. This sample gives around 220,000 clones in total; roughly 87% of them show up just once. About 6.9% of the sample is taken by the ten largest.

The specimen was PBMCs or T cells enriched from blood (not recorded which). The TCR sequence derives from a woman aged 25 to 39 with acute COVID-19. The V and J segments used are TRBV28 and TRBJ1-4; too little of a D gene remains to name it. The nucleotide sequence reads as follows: TGTGCCAGCAGTCAAGACACGACCTATGAAAAACTGTTTTTT. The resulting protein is CASSQDTTYEKLFF.